The 30 T cell receptor beta chains below all came from one sample that was sequenced in a study of control samples from healthy donors and cancer patients. The method was immunoSEQ multiplex PCR; TCRdb's version includes in-frame clones alone and lacks a portion of them. Among around 110,000 clones listed, approximately 93% were seen once. Input material: blood. All receptors come from a man younger than 45 in good health.

This sequence joins TRBV5-1 and TRBJ1-2; 7 bases map to TRBD1. Trimming took 2 bases from V and 5 from J; bases not matched to a gene: 6. Germline CDR1 and CDR2: SGHRS and YFSETQ. The CDR3 totals 14 residues. The CDR3 DNA sequence: TGCGCCAGCAGCTTAAAGGGGGCGGTATATGGCTACACCTTC. This sequence encodes CASSLKGAVYGYTF.

V usage is TRBV5-1 and J usage is TRBJ1-4; 9 bases are a match to TRBD1. CDR3 size: 15 residues. Looked up from germline, CDR1 is SGHRS and CDR2 is YFSETQ. Trimming cost V 5 bases and J 8 bases; bases outside gene matches: 10. The CDR3 protein is CASRRAGTGREKLFF. CDR3 bases: TGCGCCAGCAGACGGGCCGGGACAGGGCGGGAAAAACTGTTTTTT.

The rearrangement uses TRBV3-1 (or the pseudogene TRBV3-2) and TRBJ2-7, with D perhaps being TRBD1 or TRBD2 (5 bases each). The V gene lost 1 base and the J gene lost 6 bases, with 10 bases spanning the gap. CDR3 length equals 13 residues. CDR1 and CDR2 from the germline V gene are LGHDT and YNNKEL (reference sequence). The CDR3 region is CASSQVPGPEQYF. CDR3 DNA sequence: TGTGCCAGCAGCCAAGTGCCGGGGCCCGAGCAGTACTTC.

The genes are TRBV5-6 and TRBJ2-2; D unresolved. CDR3 length equals 15 residues. Germline values: CDR1 SGHDT, CDR2 YYEEEE. Trimming left V 0 bases short and J 2 bases short, with 8 bases between. The CDR3 DNA is TGTGCCAGCAGCTTGGATGGCGGCAACACCGGGGAGCTGTTTTTT. Protein product: CASSLDGGNTGELFF.

The genes are TRBV3-1 (or the pseudogene TRBV3-2) and TRBJ2-7; D remains ambiguous. Germline V gene sequence: CDR1 LGHDT, CDR2 YNNKEL (reference sequence). This CDR3 contains 12 residues. The V end lost 2 bases, the J end lost 2 bases, and 4 bases lay between the germline ends. The CDR3 is CASSQYAYEQYF. The CDR3 DNA reads TGTGCCAGCAGCCAATACGCCTACGAGCAGTACTTC.

This rearrangement joins TRBV4-1 to TRBJ1-2; no clear D. Germline lookup yields CDR1 MGHRA and CDR2 YSYEKL. V was cut by 8 bases and J by 8 bases, with 21 bases left in between. The CDR3 runs to 14 residues. The CDR3 reads CASSYPTGWEGYTF. DNA of the CDR3: TGCGCCAGCTCTTACCCAACGGGGTGGGAAGGCTACACCTTC.

The rearrangement uses TRBV28 and TRBJ1-1; 7 nucleotides agree with TRBD1. The CDR3 has 15 amino acids. V lost 5 bases, J lost 4 bases, and 10 bases stayed unmatched. Germline V gene lookup returns CDR1 MDHEN and CDR2 SYDVKM. The CDR3 DNA sequence: TGTGCCAGCAGTGCACAACAGGGGTTGGGCACTGAAGCTTTCTTT. This translates into CASSAQQGLGTEAFF. The complete variable domain, with remaining parts taken from reference TRBV28 and TRBJ1-1, reads DVKVTQSSRYLVKRTGEKVFLECVQDMDHENMFWYRQDPGLGLRLIYFSYDVKMKEKGDIPEGYSVSREKKERFSLILESASTNQTSMYLCASSAQQGLGTEAFFGQGTRLTVV.

The rearrangement links TRBV9 to TRBJ2-1; 8 bases map to TRBD2. J was trimmed by 14 bases and V by 2 bases; bases with no gene match: 6. In germline, CDR1 is SGDLS, CDR2 YYNGEE. There are 12 residues in the CDR3. The CDR3 coding sequence is TGTGCCAGCAGCGTTGCGGGGGGCCCGGAGTTCTTC. Translated: CASSVAGGPEFF.

The chain combines TRBV5-1 with TRBJ1-1, with a tentative D call TRBD1 (6 bases). CDR3 length equals 14 residues. V lost 0 bases, J lost 7 bases, and 13 bases lay in between. Germline-derived CDR1 and CDR2 are SGHRS and YFSETQ. The CDR3 DNA sequence: TGCGCCAGCAGCTTGGACACTTCACAGGGTGAAGCTTTCTTT. Protein product: CASSLDTSQGEAFF.

This chain connects TRBV6-2 or TRBV6-3 to TRBJ1-2; 9 nucleotides align to TRBD1. This CDR3 spans 15 amino acids. Trimming at V came to 6 bases and at J to 5 bases, leaving 10 bases not matched to a gene. CDR1 and CDR2 (germline): MNHEY, SVGEGT. The CDR3 DNA is TGTGCCAGCAGCCTTGGACAGGGGTCCGGATATGGCTACACCTTC. It yields the protein CASSLGQGSGYGYTF.

CDR3 nucleotide sequence: TGCGCCAGCAGCCCCGCCCCGGTTAATGAGCAGTTCTTC. Its translation is CASSPAPVNEQFF. V usage is TRBV5-1 and J usage is TRBJ2-1, with D unclear. This CDR3 contains 13 residues. Germline-derived CDR1 and CDR2 are SGHRS and YFSETQ. V was shortened by 4 bases and J by 7 bases, with 12 bases between the two germline ends.

The gene calls are TRBV5-1 and TRBJ1-1, with D unresolved. CDR3 length: 16 amino acids. Germline V gives CDR1 SGHRS, CDR2 YFSETQ. Trimming shortened V by 4 bases and J by 5 bases, and 21 bases separated the two germline ends. DNA for the CDR3: TGCGCCAGCAGCCTATCACGATCGACCAGCGGGACTGAAGCTTTCTTT. Translation gives CASSLSRSTSGTEAFF.

V is TRBV30 and J is TRBJ1-3; 7 bases fit TRBD1. The CDR3 totals 18 residues. The V and J ends lost 0 bases and 1 base, in that order; junction bases with no gene match: 12. Germline CDR1 reads GTSNPN; CDR2 reads SVGIG (reference sequence). The CDR3 coding sequence is TGTGCCTGGAGTGTACCCCATCTGACAGGGTCTTCTGGAAACACCATATATTTT. Amino acid sequence: CAWSVPHLTGSSGNTIYF.

The V gene is TRBV10-3, the J gene TRBJ1-5, with 9 bases matching TRBD1. The CDR3 extends over 17 amino acids. Germline assignment: CDR1 ENHRY and CDR2 SYGVKD. With 2 bases clipped from V and 1 base from J, the junction kept 6 bases outside the gene matches. This chain's CDR3 is CAISEPSGTGSNQPQHF. CDR3 bases: TGTGCCATCAGTGAGCCTTCCGGGACAGGGAGCAATCAGCCCCAGCATTTT.

The V gene is TRBV4-2, the J gene TRBJ2-2, with 8 bases that match TRBD2. This CDR3 contains 17 residues. After removal of 1 base from V and 4 bases from J, the junction contained 8 bases not matched to a gene. Germline loops: CDR1 LGHNA, CDR2 YNFKEQ. The CDR3 here is CASSQVGSSGLTGELFF. For the CDR3, the DNA is TGTGCCAGCAGCCAAGTCGGGTCTAGCGGGCTCACCGGGGAGCTGTTTTTT.

The chain is built from TRBV4-1 and TRBJ1-6, with a possible D match to TRBD1 (6 bases). Germline V gives CDR1 MGHRA, CDR2 YSYEKL. V was cut by 2 bases and J by 10 bases, with 18 bases left in between. CDR3 length equals 16 residues. CDR3 nucleotide sequence: TGCGCCAGCAGCCAAATGATAACAGGGTGGGGATCACCCCTCCACTTT. Translated, it gives CASSQMITGWGSPLHF.

The chain is built from TRBV7-9 and TRBJ2-7; TRBD1 matches 7 bases. CDR3 length equals 14 residues. Trimming took 3 bases from V and 2 from J; bases not matched to a gene: 4. Germline CDR1 and CDR2: SEHNR and FQNEAQ (reference sequence). This CDR3 reads CASSLGQIPYEQYF. CDR3 nucleotides: TGTGCCAGCAGCTTGGGACAGATCCCCTACGAGCAGTACTTC.

This chain links TRBV5-6 with TRBJ1-6; 10 bases are shared with TRBD1. After removal of 6 bases from V and 9 bases from J, the junction contained 9 bases not matched to a gene. Germline V gene lookup returns CDR1 SGHDT and CDR2 YYEEEE. The CDR3 spans 15 residues. In DNA, the CDR3 is TGTGCCAGCAACTCCCGGGACAGGGGTACTTCACCCCTCCACTTT. This encodes CASNSRDRGTSPLHF.

The CDR3 nucleotides read TGTGCCAGCGGCAACACAGAGAGGATAAATCAGCCCCAGCATTTT. Translating it yields CASGNTERINQPQHF. V is TRBV6-5 and J is TRBJ1-5; D is unresolved. The germline CDR1 and CDR2 sequences are MNHEY and SVGAGI. The germline V and J ends were trimmed by 8 bases and 4 bases, with 18 bases remaining between them. The CDR3 runs to 15 residues.

The rearrangement uses TRBV5-6 and TRBJ2-7; possibly TRBD1 for D (6 bases). Trimming cost V 0 bases and J 6 bases, with 10 bases left between them. The germline CDR1 and CDR2 sequences are SGHDT and YYEEEE. CDR3 length equals 13 residues. CDR3: CASSLDREAEQYV. The CDR3 region has the DNA TGTGCCAGCAGCTTGGACAGGGAAGCCGAGCAGTACGTC.

The chain joins TRBV28 to TRBJ1-2; D is uncertain. With 1 base removed from V and 1 base from J, the gap between germline ends came to 4 bases. The CDR3 totals 13 residues. CDR1 is MDHEN, CDR2 SYDVKM, per germline. The CDR3, as DNA: TGTGCCAGCAGTTTATACGGTAACTATGGCTACACCTTC. Encoded protein: CASSLYGNYGYTF.

This chain joins TRBV28 and TRBJ2-7; a weak D match, TRBD1 (5 bases). This CDR3 is built from 12 residues. Trimming removed 4 bases from V and 6 bases from J, with 10 bases in between. CDR1 is MDHEN and CDR2 is SYDVKM in the germline V gene. The CDR3: CASSYKGIEQYF. CDR3 coding DNA: TGTGCCAGCAGTTACAAGGGGATCGAGCAGTACTTC.

This rearrangement joins TRBV7-2 to TRBJ1-4; 9 positions agree with TRBD1. The germline gives CDR1 SGHTA, CDR2 FQGNSA. Losses at the gene ends were 5 bases for V and 6 bases for J; bases not matched to a gene: 4. This CDR3 is 14 amino acids long. This CDR3 is CASSHDRGDEKLFF. The CDR3 DNA follows: TGTGCCAGCAGCCATGACAGGGGGGATGAAAAACTGTTTTTT. The variable domain in full, with the rest retrieved from reference TRBV7-2 and TRBJ1-4, is GAGVSQSPSNKVTEKGKDVELRCDPISGHTALYWYRQSLGQGLEFLIYFQGNSAPDKSGLPSDRFSAERTGGSVSTLTIQRTQQEDSAVYLCASSHDRGDEKLFFGSGTQLSVL.

The CDR3 loop reads CASAGHLNTEAFF. The CDR3 DNA reads TGTGCCAGCGCCGGACACTTGAACACTGAAGCTTTCTTT. J is TRBJ1-1 and V is TRBV12-3 or TRBV12-4, with a possible D match to TRBD1 (5 bases). The CDR3 sequence is 13 residues long. V gave up 8 bases and J gave up 0 bases, with 10 bases separating them.

This clone was detected once. The chain employs TRBV27 and TRBJ2-1, with TRBD1 as a possible D gene (6 bases). Trimming cost V 5 bases and J 7 bases, with 12 bases left between them. CDR3 size: 13 residues. The germline gives CDR1 MNHEY, CDR2 SMNVEV (reference sequence). This CDR3 reads CASSPLRGNEQFF. CDR3 sequence (DNA): TGTGCCAGCAGTCCCCTCAGGGGAAATGAGCAGTTCTTC.

V is TRBV19 and J is TRBJ2-3, with D perhaps TRBD2 (6 bases). CDR1 is LNHDA and CDR2 is SQIVND in the germline V gene (reference sequence). The CDR3 runs 14 residues. Trimming shortened V by 3 bases and J by 5 bases, and 12 bases separated the two germline ends. CDR3 coding DNA: TGTGCCAGTAGTATCGGGGCTAGCGAAGATACGCAGTATTTT. It encodes CASSIGASEDTQYF.

The rearrangement links TRBV5-4 to TRBJ1-1, with D hard to call. Trimming pared 0 bases from V and 3 bases from J, leaving 9 bases between. CDR1 is SGHNT and CDR2 is YYREEE in the germline V gene (reference sequence). CDR3 size: 14 residues. The CDR3 bases are TGTGCCAGCAGCTTGGGGGTGTCCTACACTGAAGCTTTCTTT. This translates into CASSLGVSYTEAFF.

The chain carries TRBV9 and TRBJ2-1, with TRBD2 identical over 7 bases. CDR3 length: 15 amino acids. J lost 4 bases, V lost 1 base, and 5 bases had no gene match. The germline gives CDR1 SGDLS, CDR2 YYNGEE. CDR3 sequence reads: CASSVYAGEYNEQFF. CDR3 nucleotides: TGTGCCAGCAGCGTATACGCGGGGGAATACAATGAGCAGTTCTTC.

The chain recombines TRBV9 with TRBJ1-2; D is uncertain. Looked up from germline, CDR1 is SGDLS and CDR2 is YYNGEE. V gave up 0 bases and J gave up 5 bases, with 8 bases separating them. The CDR3 length is 13 residues. CDR3 sequence (DNA): TGTGCCAGCAGCGTAGTGACCCGATATGGCTACACCTTC. Its protein is CASSVVTRYGYTF.

This chain joins TRBV7-6 and TRBJ1-6; 7 bases match TRBD1. The germline CDR1 and CDR2 sequences are SGHVS and FNYEAQ. The CDR3 extends over 15 amino acids. After removal of 5 bases from V and 6 bases from J, the junction contained 7 bases not matched to a gene. The CDR3: CASSLRQGPNSPLHF. The CDR3 DNA sequence: TGTGCCAGCAGCCTTCGACAGGGCCCTAATTCACCCCTCCACTTT.